The 14 T cell receptor beta chains below all came from one sample that was sequenced in a study of blood T cells in healthy people across ages. A second about 6 to 12 cycle PCR used barcoded and J-beta primers. Each CDR3 protein is one row after TCRdb ran MiXCR on the 5' RACE reads. The data show 580,000 or so distinct CDR3 sequences, 40% to 50% seen once. The sequenced material came from blood. The receptors were sampled from a man aged 80 or over in good health.

The sample holds many counts of this clonotype. A much larger clone differs from this one at a single base, so this may be a read error. J is TRBJ2-1 and V is TRBV6-5; D perhaps matches TRBD2 (6 bases). The DNA end lines up better with TRBJ2-7; the J call may be wrong. The CDR3 contains 14 residues. The V gene's germline CDR1 is MNHEY and CDR2 SVGAGI. DNA for the CDR3: TGTGCCAGCAGTCGGAGGGAGAGCTACAATGAGCAGTACTTC. Its translation is CASSRRESYNEQYF.

This chain links TRBV7-2 with TRBJ1-6, with D possibly being TRBD1 (5 bases). Germline V gene lookup returns CDR1 SGHTA and CDR2 FQGNSA. The CDR3 runs to 15 residues. Trimming shortened V by 6 bases and J by 10 bases, and 19 bases separated the two germline ends. The CDR3: CASRYRAGLGSPLHF. Here the CDR3 DNA reads TGTGCCAGCAGATATAGAGCAGGGTTGGGCTCACCCCTCCACTTT.

The chain has TRBV6-2 or TRBV6-3 and TRBJ2-1; D ambiguous. Deletions cut 7 bases from V and 0 bases from J, with 10 bases between. The CDR3 has 14 residues. The germline CDR1 and CDR2 sequences are MNHEY and SVGEGT. The CDR3 coding sequence is TGTGCCAGCACCGGGTGGTTCTCCTACAATGAGCAGTTCTTC. This sequence encodes CASTGWFSYNEQFF.

The rearrangement joins TRBV4-1 to TRBJ2-7; 9 nucleotides agree with TRBD2. The CDR3 extends over 15 amino acids. The V segment lost 0 bases and the J segment 3 bases; nucleotides outside the gene matches: 3. Germline V lookup: CDR1 MGHRA, CDR2 YSYEKL. The CDR3 loop is CASSQEPSGNYEQYF. The CDR3 DNA reads as TGCGCCAGCAGCCAAGAACCTAGCGGGAACTACGAGCAGTACTTC.

Concerning this clonotype itself: Since a much larger clone is just one base distant, this may be a read error. This chain joins TRBV6-6 and TRBJ2-2; TRBD2 is a possible D gene (6 bases). This CDR3 has 17 amino acids. CDR1 MNHNY and CDR2 SVGAGI come from the germline V gene (reference sequence). CDR3 in DNA: TGTGCCAGCAGCCCCCTACACGGGCAGTCTACTACCGGGGGGCTGTTTTTT. As protein: CASSPLHGQSTTGGLFF.

This clonotype was found a few times. V usage is TRBV20-1 and J usage is TRBJ2-3; 7 positions agree with TRBD1. Germline V gene data show CDR1 as DFQATT and CDR2 as SNEGSKA (reference sequence). This CDR3 has 17 residues. The J segment lost 4 bases and the V segment lost 6 bases, leaving 19 bases of the junction unmatched. The CDR3 sequence: CSAPPRDGKQGSDTQYF. CDR3 nucleotide sequence: TGCAGTGCGCCCCCCCGGGACGGAAAACAGGGGTCAGATACGCAGTATTTT.

V usage is TRBV14 and J usage is TRBJ2-7, with D hard to call. Trimming took off 3 bases at V and 2 bases at J, with 11 bases between the two ends. Germline V gene data show CDR1 as SGHDN and CDR2 as FVKESK. This CDR3 has 14 amino acids. This CDR3 reads CASSQVSRAYEQYF. The CDR3 DNA reads TGTGCCAGCAGCCAGGTCTCTAGGGCCTACGAGCAGTACTTC.

This clonotype was seen only a few times. The V and J genes are TRBV29-1 and TRBJ2-5; possible D gene TRBD1, 6 bases. The CDR3 sequence is 11 residues long. V was pared by 7 bases and J by 1 base, with 7 bases between. Germline-derived CDR1 and CDR2 are SQVTM and ANQGSEA. The CDR3 loop reads CSGTVQETQYF. The CDR3 DNA follows: TGCAGCGGGACAGTCCAAGAGACCCAGTACTTC.

In regard to this clonotype: At one end the junction does not follow the germline gene, possibly because of a read error. The V call is TRBV12-3 or TRBV12-4, the J call TRBJ2-1; 8 bases map to TRBD2. The DNA matches TRBJ2-7 better at its end, which makes the J call doubtful. The CDR3 is 14 amino acids. The CDR3 loop is CASRLAGSYNEQYF. The CDR3 region has the DNA TGTGCCAGCAGGTTAGCGGGGAGCTACAATGAGCAGTACTTC.

J is TRBJ1-1 and V is TRBV9; no clear D gene. There are 14 residues in the CDR3. The germline CDR1 and CDR2 sequences are SGDLS and YYNGEE. Trimming pared 1 base from V and 0 bases from J, leaving 7 bases between. CDR3 DNA: TGTGCCAGCAGCGTAATCAGTTTGAACACTGAAGCTTTCTTT. It encodes CASSVISLNTEAFF.

With respect to this clonotype: A much bigger clone sits one base away, suggesting this may be a read error. The chain uses TRBV24-1 and TRBJ2-5, with a possible D match to TRBD1 (6 bases). V dropped 3 bases and J dropped 11 bases, with 27 bases sitting between them. Germline V gene data show CDR1 as KGHDR and CDR2 as SFDVKD. This CDR3 is built from 17 residues. This CDR3 is CATSDSSRGYRSGEQYF. The CDR3 coding sequence is TGTGCCACCAGTGATAGTTCAAGGGGGTATCGATCTGGTGAGCAGTACTTC.

The J gene is TRBJ2-1, the V gene TRBV3-1; D is possibly TRBD1 (6 bases). This CDR3 has 15 residues. The V gene lost 0 bases and the J gene lost 12 bases, with 18 bases spanning the gap. Germline lookup yields CDR1 LGHDT and CDR2 YNNKEL (reference sequence). The CDR3 nucleotides read TGTGCCAGCAGCCAAGATGGCAGGGGCCACTCGGGGCAGTTCTTC. Translated, it gives CASSQDGRGHSGQFF.

This chain links TRBV28 with TRBJ1-2; D uncertain. Germline V CDR1 and CDR2: MDHEN, SYDVKM. V was clipped by 6 bases and J by 8 bases, with 13 bases between them. The CDR3 contains 12 residues. The CDR3 DNA reads TGTGCCAGCAGGGCTGGCGTGAGGGGCTACACCTTC. Its translation is CASRAGVRGYTF.

This clonotype has only a few counts. This chain links TRBV20-1 with TRBJ1-5; weak D call: TRBD1 (6 bases). The CDR3 length is 14 residues. Per the germline V gene, CDR1 is DFQATT and CDR2 is SNEGSKA (reference sequence). Trimming removed 5 bases at V and 4 bases at J, with 15 bases between. The CDR3 sequence: CSAAPGALNQPQHF. CDR3 bases: TGCAGTGCTGCCCCGGGGGCCCTTAATCAGCCCCAGCATTTT.